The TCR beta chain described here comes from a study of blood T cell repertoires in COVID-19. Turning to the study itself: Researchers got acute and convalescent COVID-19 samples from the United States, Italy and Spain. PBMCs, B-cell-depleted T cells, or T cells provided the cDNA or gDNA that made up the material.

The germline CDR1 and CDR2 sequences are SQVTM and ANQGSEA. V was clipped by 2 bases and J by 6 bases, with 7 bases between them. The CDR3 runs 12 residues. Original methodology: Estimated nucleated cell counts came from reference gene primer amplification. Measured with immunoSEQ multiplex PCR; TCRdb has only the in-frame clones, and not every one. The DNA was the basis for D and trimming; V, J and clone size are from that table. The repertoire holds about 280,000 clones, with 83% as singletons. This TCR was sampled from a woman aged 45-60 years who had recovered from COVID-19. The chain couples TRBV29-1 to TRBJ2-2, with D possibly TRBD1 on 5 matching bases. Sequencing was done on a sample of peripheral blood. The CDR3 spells CSVELRAGELFF. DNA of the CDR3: TGCAGCGTTGAACTCAGGGCCGGGGAGCTGTTTTTT.